The 6 T cell receptor beta chains below come from one sample, sequenced in a study of T cells in women clearing cervical HPV infection. TCRdb's table, derived via immunoSEQ multiplex PCR, lists solely in-frame clones and lacks some. Listed are about 22,000 clones; roughly an eighth falls within the top ten. Sequencing was carried out using blood buffy coat. These receptors were collected from a woman between 18 and 75 years old with a cervical HPV16 infection that either progressed to CIN3+ or cleared (not recorded which).

Remarks on this clone: The CDR3 is cut off 3 residues early in the read; its end comes from the germline J gene. The chain links TRBV5-1 to TRBJ1-4; 8 bases agree with TRBD1. This CDR3 region has 15 residues. In germline, CDR1 is SGHRS, CDR2 YFSETQ. CDR3 bases read: TGCGCCAGCAGCGCGAGGACAGGGCGGAATTCACCA. Protein: CASSARTGRNSP. The CDR3 as a whole reads CASSARTGRNSPLFF.

This clone is identified as medium-sized (0.01 to 0.1%) from frequency. Read coverage stops 3 residues before the CDR3 terminus; the germline J gene supplies the remainder. The chain employs TRBV5-1 and TRBJ1-2; 7 positions match TRBD1. From germline, CDR1 is SGHRS and CDR2 YFSETQ. With 4 bases clipped from V and 1 base from J, the junction kept 4 bases outside the gene matches. The CDR3 consists of 14 residues. CDR3 loop: CASSTGQVNYGYTF. CDR3 bases read: TGCGCCAGCAGCACCGGACAGGTTAACTATGGC.

As regards this clone: The CDR3 extends 3 residues past the end of the read, so its final part is completed from the germline J gene. The gene calls are TRBV19 and TRBJ2-7, with TRBD1 identical over 9 bases. Germline values: CDR1 LNHDA, CDR2 SQIVND (reference sequence). The CDR3 spans 15 residues. J lost 4 bases, V lost 6 bases, and 10 bases had no gene match. The CDR3 bases that were read are TGTGCCAGTAGAGACCCGGGACAGGGAGGTTACGAG. Translating it yields CASRDPGQGGYE. The whole CDR3 is CASRDPGQGGYEQYF. The whole variable domain, filled in from reference TRBV19 and TRBJ2-7, reads DGGITQSPKYLFRKEGQNVTLSCEQNLNHDAMYWYRQDPGQGLRLIYYSQIVNDFQKGDIAEGYSVSREKKESFPLTVTSAQKNPTAFYLCASRDPGQGGYEQYFGPGTRLTVT.

On this clone itself: From the germline J gene comes the end of the CDR3, since the read stops 3 residues before it. The rearrangement links TRBV20-1 to TRBJ2-7; 10 bases fit TRBD1. This CDR3 contains 16 residues. The V and J ends lost 0 bases and 1 base, in that order; junction bases with no gene match: 6. Germline V gene sequence: CDR1 DFQATT, CDR2 SNEGSKA (reference sequence). Partial CDR3 DNA: TGCAGTGCTAGAGATCTTGGGACAGGGGCATCCTACGAG. As protein: CSARDLGTGASYE. The complete CDR3 reads CSARDLGTGASYEQYF.

About this clone itself: With the read ending 3 residues before the CDR3 end, the germline J gene is used to fill in that end. V gene TRBV30 combines with J gene TRBJ2-2; 9 nucleotides align to TRBD2. The CDR3 contains 15 residues. CDR1 and CDR2 (germline): GTSNPN, SVGIG (reference sequence). V gave up 3 bases and J gave up 1 base; unmatched junction bases: 3. The sequenced CDR3 bases are TGTGCCTGGAGGCGGGGGGGAGGGAACACCGGGGAG. Protein: CAWRRGGGNTGE. The CDR3 in full is CAWRRGGGNTGELFF.

The CDR3 bases that were read are TGTGCCAGCAGCTTACTTAACTCGAACTATGGC. Its protein product is CASSLLNSNYG. The complete CDR3 protein is CASSLLNSNYGYTF. The genes are TRBV5-6 and TRBJ1-2, with D unresolved. The CDR3 extends 3 residues past the end of the read, so its final part is completed from the germline J gene. The length of the CDR3 is 14 residues. Germline CDR1 is SGHDT and CDR2 is YYEEEE. With 2 bases removed from V and 2 bases from J, the gap between germline ends came to 10 bases.